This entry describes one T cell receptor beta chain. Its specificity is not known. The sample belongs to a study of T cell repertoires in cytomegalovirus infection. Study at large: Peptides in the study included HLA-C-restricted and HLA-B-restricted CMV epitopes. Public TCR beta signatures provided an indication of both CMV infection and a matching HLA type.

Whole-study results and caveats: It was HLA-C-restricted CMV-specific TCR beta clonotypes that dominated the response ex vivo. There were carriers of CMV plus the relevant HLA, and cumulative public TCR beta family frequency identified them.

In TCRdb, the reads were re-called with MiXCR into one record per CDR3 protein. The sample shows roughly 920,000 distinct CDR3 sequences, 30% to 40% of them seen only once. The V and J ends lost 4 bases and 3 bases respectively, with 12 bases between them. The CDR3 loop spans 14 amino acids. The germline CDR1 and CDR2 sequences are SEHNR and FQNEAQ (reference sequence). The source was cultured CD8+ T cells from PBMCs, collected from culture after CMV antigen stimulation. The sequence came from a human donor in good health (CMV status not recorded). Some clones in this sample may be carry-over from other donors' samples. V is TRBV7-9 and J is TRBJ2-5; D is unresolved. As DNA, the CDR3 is TGTGCCAGCAGCTCAGGTTGGGAAGAAGAGACCCAGTACTTC. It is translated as CASSSGWEEETQYF.